The subject of this entry is one T cell receptor (beta chain). The sample belongs to a study of blood T cell repertoires in COVID-19. Study at large: Spain, Italy and the United States supplied samples that represented acute and convalescent COVID-19.

Data came from immunoSEQ multiplex PCR; TCRdb stores just in-frame clones and leaves some out. The sample consists of approximately 350,000 clones, 65% to 85% of them appearing once. This CDR3 comprises 15 residues. CDR1 MNHEY and CDR2 SVGAGI come from the germline V gene. The J segment lost 0 bases and the V segment lost 6 bases, leaving 8 bases of the junction unmatched. The sequencing sample was made of peripheral blood. The genes are TRBV6-5 and TRBJ2-7; 7 bases are shared with TRBD1. The sequence came from a man between 25 and 39 years old with active or convalescent COVID-19. The CDR3 region is CASSPGGGGSYEQYF. The CDR3 DNA reads TGTGCCAGCAGCCCAGGGGGTGGTGGCTCCTACGAGCAGTACTTC.